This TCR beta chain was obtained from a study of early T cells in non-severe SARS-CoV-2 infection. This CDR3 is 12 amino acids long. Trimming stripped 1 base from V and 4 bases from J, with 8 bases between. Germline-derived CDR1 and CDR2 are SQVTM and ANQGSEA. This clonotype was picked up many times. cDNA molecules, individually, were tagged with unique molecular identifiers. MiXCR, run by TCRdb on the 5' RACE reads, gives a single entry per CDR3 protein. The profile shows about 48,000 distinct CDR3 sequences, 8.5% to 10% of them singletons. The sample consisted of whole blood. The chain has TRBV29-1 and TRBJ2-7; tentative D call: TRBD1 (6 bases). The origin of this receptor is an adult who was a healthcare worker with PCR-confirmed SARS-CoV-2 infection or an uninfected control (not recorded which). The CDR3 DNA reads TGCAGCGTTGAAGGGGACAAGTACGAGCAGTACTTC. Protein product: CSVEGDKYEQYF.